Below are 15 T cell receptor beta chains sequenced from a single sample in a study of cytomegalovirus exposure and HLA in healthy donors (dated by TCRdb to 2016 to 2017). The method behind the library was the immunoSEQ multiplex PCR assay. TCRdb mirrors the immuneACCESS table, restricted to in-frame sequences. Some clones are absent from its copies; in checked studies, under half trace to an unresolved V gene, and the reason for the others is unknown. The sample table contains about 130,000 clones; only one count was recorded for roughly 89% of them. Together, the top ten hold over 8.5% of the sample. Sequenced input: PBMCs. The receptors come from a young woman in good health and CMV-seropositive.

The chain combines TRBV27 with TRBJ1-5; 7 bases match TRBD1. CDR1 and CDR2 (germline): MNHEY, SMNVEV (reference sequence). V lost 8 bases to trimming and J lost 0 bases; unmatched junction nucleotides: 10. CDR3 length: 16 residues. CDR3 sequence: CASSDRAPYSNQPQHF. DNA for the CDR3: TGTGCCAGCTCCGACAGGGCCCCATATAGCAATCAGCCCCAGCATTTT.

This clone came up once. This sequence joins TRBV28 and TRBJ2-2; the D gene is possibly TRBD2 (6 bases). The CDR3 contains 14 residues. The V and J ends lost 5 bases and 2 bases respectively, with 9 bases between them. Germline V lookup: CDR1 MDHEN, CDR2 SYDVKM. The CDR3 coding sequence is TGTGCCAGCAGTCTGCGGGGCAACACCGGGGAGCTGTTTTTT. It is translated as CASSLRGNTGELFF.

This clone was picked up one time. The genes are TRBV5-8 and TRBJ2-7, with TRBD1 identical over 9 bases. The CDR3 consists of 13 residues. Germline CDR1 and CDR2: SGHTS and YDEGEE. J gave up 2 bases and V 6 bases, and 3 bases lay outside the gene matches. CDR3 nucleotide sequence: TGTGCCAGCAAGGGACAGGGCCCCTACGAGCAGTACTTC. Protein product: CASKGQGPYEQYF.

The chain links TRBV6-5 to TRBJ1-1; D unclear. The CDR3 consists of 13 residues. CDR1 MNHEY and CDR2 SVGAGI come from the germline V gene. V was pared by 2 bases and J by 8 bases, with 12 bases between. The CDR3 nucleotides are TGTGCCAGCAGTTACGGTTGGGCAGAAGAAGCTTTCTTT. Its translation is CASSYGWAEEAFF.

The chain is built from TRBV28 and TRBJ2-1; 11 nucleotides align to TRBD2. Germline V gene lookup returns CDR1 MDHEN and CDR2 SYDVKM. CDR3 length equals 16 residues. Trimming took 5 bases from V and 10 from J; bases not matched to a gene: 13. Here the CDR3 DNA reads TGTGCCAGCAGTCCTGTAGCGGGGGGGCATTCCCAAGAGCAGTTCTTC. Translating gives CASSPVAGGHSQEQFF. The whole variable domain, remainder taken from reference TRBV28 and TRBJ2-1, is DVKVTQSSRYLVKRTGEKVFLECVQDMDHENMFWYRQDPGLGLRLIYFSYDVKMKEKGDIPEGYSVSREKKERFSLILESASTNQTSMYLCASSPVAGGHSQEQFFGPGTRLTVL.

The CDR3 DNA reads TGTGCCAGCAGCTTTGGGACAGCCACGGGCGAGCAGTACTTC. Translated: CASSFGTATGEQYF. V and J are TRBV5-5 and TRBJ2-7, with TRBD1 matching over 7 bases. CDR3 length: 14 residues. V lost 2 bases to trimming and J lost 6 bases; unmatched junction nucleotides: 8. Germline V gene lookup returns CDR1 SGHKS and CDR2 YYEKEE (reference sequence).

The V and J genes are TRBV16 and TRBJ1-4; D is unclear. The germline V gene encodes CDR1 KGHSY and CDR2 FQNENV. V gave up 4 bases and J gave up 5 bases, with 11 bases separating them. The CDR3 consists of 14 residues. The CDR3 region has the DNA TGTGCCAGCAGCCCCCGCACAGTCAATGAAAAACTGTTTTTT. This sequence encodes CASSPRTVNEKLFF.

The J gene is TRBJ2-7, the V gene TRBV18; 13 nucleotides match TRBD2. The CDR3 contains 15 residues. V lost 3 bases and J lost 4; bases outside the gene matches: 3. The germline V gene encodes CDR1 KGHSH and CDR2 LQKENI. CDR3 loop: CASSPGLAGLYEQYF. In nucleotides, the CDR3 is TGTGCCAGCTCACCGGGACTAGCGGGACTTTACGAGCAGTACTTC.

The chain uses TRBV28 and TRBJ1-3; 8 positions match TRBD1. The CDR3 spans 17 residues. J was trimmed by 0 bases and V by 2 bases; bases with no gene match: 6. Germline values: CDR1 MDHEN, CDR2 SYDVKM. The CDR3 bases are TGTGCCAGCAGTTTACTCAGGGGGCCACACTCTGGAAACACCATATATTTT. Its protein is CASSLLRGPHSGNTIYF.

J is TRBJ1-1 and V is TRBV10-3, with TRBD1 as a possible D gene (6 bases). The germline V and J ends were trimmed by 8 bases and 1 base, with 14 bases remaining between them. The V gene's germline CDR1 is ENHRY and CDR2 SYGVKD. The length of the CDR3 is 14 residues. DNA of the CDR3: TGTGCCATCTCTGACGGACAGAAGAACACTGAAGCTTTCTTT. Translating gives CAISDGQKNTEAFF.

This chain connects TRBV7-9 to TRBJ1-6; 7 bases map to TRBD1. The CDR3 is 14 residues long. J gave up 9 bases and V 4 bases, and 6 bases lay outside the gene matches. The germline CDR1 and CDR2 sequences are SEHNR and FQNEAQ (reference sequence). The CDR3 DNA is TGTGCCAGCAGCTGGGACAGCCCTCCTTCACCCCTCCACTTT. Amino acid sequence: CASSWDSPPSPLHF.

This rearrangement joins TRBV12-5 to TRBJ1-3; 8 positions agree with TRBD1. Germline V gives CDR1 LGHNT, CDR2 FRNRAP. The CDR3 runs to 15 residues. The ends lost 6 bases at V and 3 bases at J; junction bases unmatched: 7. The CDR3 spells CASGNGQGNGNTIYF. In DNA, the CDR3 is TGTGCTAGTGGGAACGGACAGGGCAATGGAAACACCATATATTTT.

In DNA, the CDR3 is TGCGCCAGCAGTGAGTCCGGCAGCGGGGGGGCGATCGGGGAGCTGTTTTTT. Amino acids: CASSESGSGGAIGELFF. The chain links TRBV10-1 to TRBJ2-2; 10 nucleotides match TRBD2. V lost 0 bases to trimming and J lost 7 bases; unmatched junction nucleotides: 8. The CDR3 totals 17 residues. In germline, CDR1 is WNHNN, CDR2 SYGVQD (reference sequence).

The chain has TRBV5-6 and TRBJ1-6; 9 bases match TRBD1. In germline, CDR1 is SGHDT, CDR2 YYEEEE. The V segment lost 1 base and the J segment 7 bases; nucleotides outside the gene matches: 6. The CDR3 is 16 residues long. In DNA form, the CDR3 reads TGTGCCAGCAGCTTGTTACAGGGGGCGAGCAATTCACCCCTCCACTTT. The encoded protein is CASSLLQGASNSPLHF.

The J gene is TRBJ1-1, the V gene TRBV4-3; 7 bases are a match to TRBD1. This CDR3 contains 12 residues. Germline loops: CDR1 LGHNA, CDR2 YSLEER. The V and J ends lost 2 bases and 8 bases, in that order; junction bases with no gene match: 2. CDR3 DNA: TGCGCCAGCAGCCAACAGACAGGGGAAGCTTTCTTT. This sequence encodes CASSQQTGEAFF.